A selection of T cell receptor beta chains follows, all from one sample in a study of T cell repertoires in cytomegalovirus infection. TCRdb reanalysed the reads using MiXCR and keeps one entry per CDR3 protein. The profile shows approximately 500,000 distinct CDR3 sequences, approximately 10% of them singletons. Specimen: PBMCs. All receptors come from a human donor in good health (CMV status not recorded). Some clones in this sample may be carry-over from other donors' samples. The CDR3 runs from the conserved cysteine through the conserved F or W. Fields, in order: CDR3 length, clone size, J gene, V gene, D gene, CDR3 DNA, CDR3 protein. The D gene is left open where the match is weak. Clone size is not always given. Where it is, it says once, few, many or a class for expanded clones.

15	many	TRBJ1-2	TRBV6-1	TRBD1	TGTGCCAGCAGACCATCCGGGACAGCAAACTATGGCTACACCTTC	CASRPSGTANYGYTF
12	.	TRBJ2-3	TRBV29-1	.	TGCAGCGTTAGGAGGGACACAGATACGCAGTATTTT	CSVRRDTDTQYF
15	many	TRBJ1-5	TRBV9	.	TGTGCCAGCAGCGTAGGAGGGGTGGAGGGTCAGCCCCAGCATTTT	CASSVGGVEGQPQHF
14	once	TRBJ1-1	TRBV27	.	TGTGCCAGCAGTTTATTGTGGGGGAGCACTGAAGCTTTCTTT	CASSLLWGSTEAFF
15	.	TRBJ1-5	TRBV18	.	TGTGCCAGCTCACCAAGTGGGCCCAGCAATCAGCCCCAGCATTTT	CASSPSGPSNQPQHF
13	.	TRBJ2-2	TRBV7-9	.	TGTGCCAGCAGCTCGGTGAGGACCGGGGAGCTGTTTTTT	CASSSVRTGELFF
14	many	TRBJ2-7	TRBV10-3	TRBD1	TGTGCCATCAAATTGACAGGGGAGGACTACGAGCAGTACTTC	CAIKLTGEDYEQYF
15	many	TRBJ1-2	TRBV7-2	.	TGTGCCAGCAGCTTAGACGAGGCAACCAGTTATGGCTACACCTTC	CASSLDEATSYGYTF
14	many	TRBJ1-5	TRBV6-1	.	TGTGCCAGCAGTGACAGGGGAGAGATACAGCCCCAGCATTTT	CASSDRGEIQPQHF
14	many	TRBJ2-2	TRBV19	.	TGTGCCAGTAATCCGGGAGAAGGCACCGGGGAGCTGTTTTTT	CASNPGEGTGELFF
15	.	TRBJ2-1	TRBV7-3	.	TGTGCCAGCAGCGCCGGACTGTACTCCTACAATGAGCAGTTCTTC	CASSAGLYSYNEQFF
17	few	TRBJ1-1	TRBV5-6	TRBD1	TGTGCCAGCAGCTTTCCAGGGGGGACGGGTGGTTTTAGTGAAGCTTTCTTT	CASSFPGGTGGFSEAFF
17	few	TRBJ2-3	TRBV5-4	TRBD2	TGTGCCAGCAGCCCCTACGGGACTAGCGGGAGTTTGGATACGCAGTATTTT	CASSPYGTSGSLDTQYF
15	many	TRBJ2-7	TRBV27	TRBD2	TGTGCCAGCAGTTGGAGAGCGGGAGTCTCCTACGAGCAGTACTTC	CASSWRAGVSYEQYF
14	many	TRBJ2-3	TRBV4-1	TRBD2	TGCGCCAGCAGCCCAAACTTACTAGCGGGGACGCAGTATTTT	CASSPNLLAGTQYF
15	many	TRBJ2-2	TRBV11-3	TRBD1	TGTGCCAGCAGCCCGTGGACAGGGGGCCCCGGGGAGCTGTTTTTT	CASSPWTGGPGELFF
13	many	TRBJ1-5	TRBV3-1	.	TGTGCCAGCAGCCGCACAGGGTTTCAGCCCCAGCATTTT	CASSRTGFQPQHF
16	.	TRBJ1-1	TRBV12-3/TRBV12-4	.	TGTGCCAGCAGTTTAAGCAGGGCCGAGATGAACACTGAAGCTTTCTTT	CASSLSRAEMNTEAFF
15	few	TRBJ2-2	TRBV7-3	TRBD2	TGTGCCAGCAGCTCCAGCGGGGGGCTCACCGGGGAGCTGTTTTTT	CASSSSGGLTGELFF
14	.	TRBJ1-2	TRBV20-1	.	TGCAGTGCTAGAGACGCGGGACCCGTCCATGGCTACACCTTC	CSARDAGPVHGYTF
11	many	TRBJ2-1	TRBV12-3/TRBV12-4	.	TGTGCCAGCAGTTTTTTGAATGAGCAGTTCTTC	CASSFLNEQFF
13	.	TRBJ2-5	TRBV5-5	.	TGTGCCAGCAAGGACGGGTTGAGGGAGACCCAGTACTTC	CASKDGLRETQYF
12	few	TRBJ2-7	TRBV5-1	.	TGCGCCAGCAGTCCAAATAGACGATATCAGTACTTC	CASSPNRRYQYF
15	.	TRBJ1-2	TRBV6-1	TRBD1	TGTGCCAGCAGTGAAAGGACAGGGACCTACTATGGCTACACCTTC	CASSERTGTYYGYTF
13	many	TRBJ1-6	TRBV7-2	.	TGTGCCAGCAGCTCTCTGGGATGGGACAACGTGAACTTT	CASSSLGWDNVNF
17	once	TRBJ1-1	TRBV4-3	.	TGCGCCAGCAGCCAAGATCGACCGGGAGGGATGAACACTGAAGCTTTCTTT	CASSQDRPGGMNTEAFF
17	many	TRBJ2-1	TRBV28	.	TGTGCCAGCAGTGGAGGGCAATGGCGTTTCTCCTACAATGAGCAGTTCTTC	CASSGGQWRFSYNEQFF
12	.	TRBJ1-1	TRBV24-1	.	TGTGCCACCAGTTTCGGGAGCACTGAAGCTTTCTTT	CATSFGSTEAFF
13	many	TRBJ2-1	TRBV12-3/TRBV12-4	.	TGTGCCACCACGGATACTTCGCCTAGTGAGCAGTTCTTC	CATTDTSPSEQFF
15	.	TRBJ1-2	TRBV7-3	TRBD1	TGTGCCAGCAGCTTAAGTCCCGGGACAGGGGATGGCTACACCTTC	CASSLSPGTGDGYTF
10	many	TRBJ1-5	TRBV25-1	.	TGTGCCAGCAGAGAATACCCCCAGCATTTT	CASREYPQHF
16	.	TRBJ2-3	TRBV28	TRBD2	TGTGCCAGCAGTTTATTAGTGACTAGCGGGAGTAATACGCAGTATTTT	CASSLLVTSGSNTQYF
14	.	TRBJ2-7	TRBV13	TRBD1	TGTGCCAGCAGTCCACAGGGGGGCCCCTACGACCAGTACTTC	CASSPQGGPYDQYF
13	few	TRBJ1-5	TRBV20-1	.	TGCAGTGCGGGGACTATAAGGAATCAGCCCCAGCATTTT	CSAGTIRNQPQHF
17	.	TRBJ1-6	TRBV20-1	TRBD1	TGCAGTGCTAGAGATCAGAAATCGACAGGGAGTAATTCACCCCTCCACTTT	CSARDQKSTGSNSPLHF
12	many	TRBJ1-5	TRBV7-9	.	TGTGCCAGCAGCTTAGAAGGTCAGCCCCAGCATTTT	CASSLEGQPQHF
12	many	TRBJ2-2	TRBV9	.	TGTGCCAGCAGCGTAGGATCCGGGGAGCTGTTTTTT	CASSVGSGELFF
16	many	TRBJ1-1	TRBV18	.	TGTGCCAGCTCCGAAGGGAAGGAACGGGGGAACACTGAAGCTTTCTTT	CASSEGKERGNTEAFF